What follows are 6 T cell receptor beta chains derived from one specimen sequenced in a study of post-analysis software for immune sequencing data. Libraries were made from TCR beta cDNA, and they carried unique molecular identifiers. TCRdb itself ran the PCR reads through MiXCR, one entry per CDR3 protein. Among more than 350,000 distinct CDR3 sequences listed, roughly 40% were seen once. Whole-study results and caveats: Higher frequency in patients than in controls was seen for about five TRBV segments, with TRBV5-6, TRBV5-1 and TRBV20-1 among them.

No antigen has been identified for these receptors. Material: blood. These receptors all stem from a girl aged 2-9 years with multiple sclerosis.

The CDR3 protein is CSVRDTEAFF. The CDR3 DNA reads as TGCAGCGTCAGGGATACTGAAGCTTTCTTT. The V call is TRBV29-1, the J call TRBJ1-1, with D perhaps matching TRBD1 (5 bases). CDR3 length: 10 amino acids. Looked up from germline, CDR1 is SQVTM and CDR2 is ANQGSEA. Trimming pared 6 bases from V and 5 bases from J, leaving 7 bases between.

CDR3 bases: TGTGCCAGCAGCTTCCTCCTAGCTATGTCTACGACCCAGTACTTC. Translated, it gives CASSFLLAMSTTQYF. The chain carries TRBV7-9 and TRBJ2-5; possible D gene TRBD2, 5 bases. CDR3 length: 15 amino acids. CDR1 SEHNR and CDR2 FQNEAQ come from the germline V gene (reference sequence). The V gene lost 3 bases and the J gene lost 7 bases, with 18 bases spanning the gap.

This chain connects TRBV28 to TRBJ1-5; TRBD1 aligns across 9 bases. This CDR3 is built from 15 residues. CDR1 is MDHEN, CDR2 SYDVKM, per germline. Trimming cost V 7 bases and J 5 bases; bases outside gene matches: 9. CDR3 loop: CASIRTGAGDQPQHF. The CDR3 coding sequence is TGTGCCAGCATCCGGACAGGGGCAGGGGATCAGCCCCAGCATTTT.

The rearrangement joins TRBV12-3 or TRBV12-4 to TRBJ2-4; 10 bases fit TRBD1. The closer fit of TRBJ2-7 to the DNA end suggests the J call may be wrong. This CDR3 is 14 amino acids long. The CDR3 DNA sequence: TGTGCCAGTAGGATGGGACAGGGGTTAGGCGAGCAGTACTTC. It codes for CASRMGQGLGEQYF.

Only a few counts were recorded for this clonotype. The chain joins TRBV24-1 to TRBJ2-1; either TRBD1 or TRBD2 may fit D (6 bases each). Germline V CDR1 and CDR2: KGHDR, SFDVKD. Trimming shortened V by 9 bases and J by 4 bases, and 21 bases separated the two germline ends. The CDR3 is 16 amino acids. The CDR3 region is CATSSGGGSIYNEQFF. For the CDR3, the DNA is TGTGCCACCTCATCCGGAGGGGGTAGTATATACAATGAGCAGTTCTTC.

This clonotype was recorded a few times. This chain joins TRBV7-2 and TRBJ2-1, with 7 bases fitting TRBD2. From germline, CDR1 is SGHTA and CDR2 FQGNSA. J was trimmed by 4 bases and V by 5 bases; bases with no gene match: 8. The CDR3 runs 15 residues. In DNA form, the CDR3 reads TGTGCCAGCAGCCTCGGGACTACGGGATACAATGAGCAGTTCTTC. Translating gives CASSLGTTGYNEQFF.